This T cell receptor beta chain was recorded in a study of cytomegalovirus exposure and HLA in healthy donors. Notes on this clone: Its antigen is unidentified.

PCR employed 60 Vbeta and 13 Jbeta primers. TCRdb's table, derived via immunoSEQ multiplex PCR, lists solely in-frame clones and lacks some. This sample carries 150,000 to 200,000 clones, approximately 79% of them seen once, and the ten largest clones take over 11%. Points from the study as a whole: In vitro testing confirmed three CMV-associated chains as specific for CMV antigens.

The TCR comes from a man aged 45-65 years in good health and CMV-seropositive. Sequencing used PBMCs.

In nucleotides, the CDR3 is TGTGCCAGCTGCGCGGATAGCAATCAGCCCCAGCATTTT. This sequence encodes CASCADSNQPQHF. V gene TRBV7-2 combines with J gene TRBJ1-5, with D hard to call. Germline CDR1 and CDR2: SGHTA and FQGNSA. V dropped 8 bases and J dropped 0 bases, with 8 bases sitting between them. The CDR3 loop spans 13 amino acids. Combining the CDR3 with reference TRBV7-2 and TRBJ1-5 gives the whole variable domain GAGVSQSPSNKVTEKGKDVELRCDPISGHTALYWYRQSLGQGLEFLIYFQGNSAPDKSGLPSDRFSAERTGGSVSTLTIQRTQQEDSAVYLCASCADSNQPQHFGDGTRLSIL.